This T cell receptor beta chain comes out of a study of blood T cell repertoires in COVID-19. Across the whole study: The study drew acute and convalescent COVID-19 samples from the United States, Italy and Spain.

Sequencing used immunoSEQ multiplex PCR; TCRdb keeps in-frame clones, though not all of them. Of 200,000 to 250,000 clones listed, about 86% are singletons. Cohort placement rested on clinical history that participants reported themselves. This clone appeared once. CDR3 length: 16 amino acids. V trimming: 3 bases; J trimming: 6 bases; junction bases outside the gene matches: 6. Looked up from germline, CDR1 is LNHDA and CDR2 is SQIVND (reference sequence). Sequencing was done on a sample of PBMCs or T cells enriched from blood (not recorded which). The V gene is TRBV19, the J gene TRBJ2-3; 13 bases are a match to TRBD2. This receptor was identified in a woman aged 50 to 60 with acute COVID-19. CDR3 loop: CASSIRTSGSSDTQYF. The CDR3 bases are TGTGCCAGTAGTATTCGGACTAGCGGGAGTTCTGATACGCAGTATTTT.